These 8 T cell receptor beta chains came from one sample sequenced in a study of blood T cell repertoires in COVID-19. Generated by immunoSEQ multiplex PCR, the TCRdb table keeps only in-frame clones and is missing some. The sample carries a few hundred thousand clones, about 80% recorded once. The specimen sequenced was peripheral blood. Receptors originate from a person between 65 and 80 years old with COVID-19, enrolled during active disease.

This chain joins TRBV2 and TRBJ2-7; TRBD2 aligns across 9 bases. Germline-derived CDR1 and CDR2 are SNHLY and FYNNEI. With V trimmed by 2 bases and J by 7 bases, 9 bases remained unmatched. This CDR3 is built from 15 residues. The chain's CDR3 is CASSERGSGSREQYF. The CDR3 DNA reads TGTGCCAGCAGTGAACGCGGTAGCGGGAGCAGGGAGCAGTACTTC.

J is TRBJ2-3 and V is TRBV29-1, with 11 bases that match TRBD1. Germline V gene sequence: CDR1 SQVTM, CDR2 ANQGSEA. Trimming took 6 bases from V and 0 from J; bases not matched to a gene: 8. This CDR3 spans 16 amino acids. CDR3 bases: TGCAGCGTCGCCTCCGGGACAGGGGGGAGCACAGATACGCAGTATTTT. It encodes CSVASGTGGSTDTQYF.

For the CDR3, the DNA is TGCGCCAGCAGTGAGGAAGCTAACTATGGCTACACCTTC. It translates to CASSEEANYGYTF. The J gene is TRBJ1-2, the V gene TRBV5-1; no firm D call. The CDR3 runs to 13 residues. V was trimmed by 5 bases and J by 0 bases, leaving 8 bases between them. The V gene's germline CDR1 is SGHRS and CDR2 YFSETQ.

This clone has just a few counts. This rearrangement joins TRBV29-1 to TRBJ1-1; D remains ambiguous. CDR3 length: 13 residues. V shed 2 bases and J shed 0 bases, with 7 bases lying between them. Germline V lookup: CDR1 SQVTM, CDR2 ANQGSEA. CDR3 loop: CSVERLLNTEAFF. CDR3 DNA sequence: TGCAGCGTTGAAAGACTGCTGAACACTGAAGCTTTCTTT.

This rearrangement joins TRBV6-2 or TRBV6-3 to TRBJ1-2; tentative D call: TRBD1 (5 bases). Looked up from germline, CDR1 is MNHEY and CDR2 is SVGEGT. The CDR3 spans 16 residues. Between the trimmed V and J ends, which lost 0 bases and 0 bases, there was a span of 11 bases. CDR3: CASSYSQQDANYGYTF. DNA of the CDR3: TGTGCCAGCAGTTACTCGCAACAGGACGCTAACTATGGCTACACCTTC.

The V gene is TRBV7-7, the J gene TRBJ2-2; a weak D match, TRBD2 (6 bases). Germline loops: CDR1 SSHAT, CDR2 FNYEAQ (reference sequence). Between the trimmed V and J ends, which lost 5 bases and 2 bases, there was a span of 18 bases. This CDR3 region has 17 residues. As DNA, the CDR3 is TGTGCCAGCAGCCCTGTTGTCGGGGGAGGCAACACCGGGGAGCTGTTTTTT. It specifies CASSPVVGGGNTGELFF. The whole variable domain, remainder taken from reference TRBV7-7 and TRBJ2-2, is GAGVSQSPRYKVTKRGQDVTLRCDPISSHATLYWYQQALGQGPEFLTYFNYEAQPDKSGLPSDRFSAERPEGSISTLTIQRTEQRDSAMYRCASSPVVGGGNTGELFFGEGSRLTVL.

The chain links TRBV7-6 to TRBJ1-1; D possibly corresponds to TRBD1 (5 bases). CDR1 and CDR2 (germline): SGHVS, FNYEAQ. V was shortened by 3 bases and J by 3 bases, with 14 bases between the two germline ends. This CDR3 region has 15 residues. The CDR3 sequence is CASSFDIGRDTEAFF. In DNA form, the CDR3 reads TGTGCCAGCAGCTTTGATATTGGCAGGGACACTGAAGCTTTCTTT. The variable domain in full, completed from reference TRBV7-6 and TRBJ1-1, reads GAGVSQSPRYKVTKRGQDVALRCDPISGHVSLYWYRQALGQGPEFLTYFNYEAQQDKSGLPNDRFSAERPEGSISTLTIQRTEQRDSAMYRCASSFDIGRDTEAFFGQGTRLTVV.

The V and J genes are TRBV9 and TRBJ2-2, with D unclear. Germline CDR1 and CDR2: SGDLS and YYNGEE. The CDR3 length is 15 residues. Trimming took off 2 bases at V and 0 bases at J, with 8 bases between the two ends. CDR3 amino acids: CASSVGGANTGELFF. CDR3 DNA sequence: TGTGCCAGCAGCGTTGGCGGCGCGAACACCGGGGAGCTGTTTTTT.